Presented here are 22 T cell receptor beta chains from one specimen sequenced in a study of T-cell memory formation after mild COVID-19. A single record per CDR3 protein comes from TCRdb applying MiXCR to the 5' RACE reads. The repertoire has roughly 610,000 distinct CDR3 sequences, 17% of them found once; the top ten carry about 8.6%. The specimen sequenced was PBMCs or a T cell subset sorted from them (not recorded which). All receptors derive from an adult woman who had mild COVID-19 (a few samples of this study predate the infection). Cell type and time point are not known.

This clonotype has more than one count but fewer than ten. This chain links TRBV12-3 or TRBV12-4 with TRBJ2-5; tentatively, D is TRBD1 (6 bases). The CDR3 extends over 12 amino acids. The ends were cut back, 7 bases at V and 4 bases at J, with 10 bases in the middle. The CDR3 loop is CASTQGRETQYF. CDR3 sequence (DNA): TGTGCCAGCACACAGGGTCGAGAGACCCAGTACTTC.

This clonotype was found many times. The chain couples TRBV18 to TRBJ1-2; D is unresolved. The V gene's germline CDR1 is KGHSH and CDR2 LQKENI. This CDR3 is built from 13 residues. Trimming removed 2 bases from V and 7 bases from J, with 11 bases in between. The DNA of the CDR3 is TGTGCCAGCTCACCAGACTTAGGAGCTGGCTACACCTTC. Translated, it gives CASSPDLGAGYTF.

This clonotype was seen just once. This sequence joins TRBV6-2 or TRBV6-3 and TRBJ1-1; 8 bases fit TRBD1. With 6 bases clipped from V and 6 bases from J, the junction kept 3 bases outside the gene matches. The CDR3 contains 12 residues. Germline assignment: CDR1 MNHEY and CDR2 SVGEGT. CDR3 loop: CASRKTGAEAFF. The CDR3 coding sequence is TGTGCCAGCAGAAAGACAGGGGCTGAAGCTTTCTTT.

This clonotype has more than one count but fewer than ten. The chain employs TRBV7-9 and TRBJ2-3, with D unclear. This CDR3 is 13 amino acids long. Germline V gene sequence: CDR1 SEHNR, CDR2 FQNEAQ (reference sequence). The ends were cut back, 3 bases at V and 2 bases at J, with 6 bases in the middle. The CDR3, as DNA: TGTGCCAGCAGCTTCCCATTCACAGATACGCAGTATTTT. It is translated as CASSFPFTDTQYF.

This clonotype was seen more than once but under ten times. CDR3 DNA: TGTGCCAGCAGCTCCAGCCGGCGGGGGTCTGAGTATGGCTACACCTTC. Encoded protein: CASSSSRRGSEYGYTF. The chain is built from TRBV7-9 and TRBJ1-2, with D possibly matching TRBD1 (5 bases). The germline V and J ends were trimmed by 4 bases and 5 bases, with 20 bases remaining between them. This CDR3 comprises 16 residues. Per the germline V gene, CDR1 is SEHNR and CDR2 is FQNEAQ (reference sequence).

This clonotype was detected only a few times. The chain is built from TRBV6-2 or TRBV6-3 and TRBJ2-2; possibly TRBD1 or TRBD2 for D (6 bases each). This CDR3 is 15 amino acids long. V lost 2 bases and J lost 4, with 11 bases in between. The germline CDR1 and CDR2 sequences are MNHEY and SVGEGT. CDR3 residues: CASSYRGESTGELFF. CDR3 nucleotide sequence: TGTGCCAGCAGTTACAGGGGGGAGAGCACCGGGGAGCTGTTTTTT.

In its sample, this clonotype was seen a few times. The chain carries TRBV24-1 and TRBJ2-6; D is possibly TRBD1 (5 bases). The germline V gene has CDR1 KGHDR and CDR2 SFDVKD. CDR3 size: 17 residues. Trimming removed 4 bases at V and 0 bases at J, with 12 bases between. The CDR3: CATSDQSRASGANVLTF. DNA of the CDR3: TGTGCCACCAGTGACCAGAGCAGGGCCTCTGGGGCCAACGTCCTGACTTTC.

This CDR3 reads CAAVAGGFSTDTQYF. For the CDR3, the DNA is TGTGCCGCAGTAGCGGGGGGTTTCAGCACAGATACGCAGTATTTT. The chain joins TRBV10-3 to TRBJ2-3; 10 bases fit TRBD2. This CDR3 has 15 residues. Trimming cost V 11 bases and J 0 bases; bases outside gene matches: 8. Looked up from germline, CDR1 is ENHRY and CDR2 is SYGVKD.

The gene calls are TRBV20-1 and TRBJ2-1, with D possibly matching TRBD2 (6 bases). Germline V gene data show CDR1 as DFQATT and CDR2 as SNEGSKA (reference sequence). The CDR3 is 16 amino acids. Trimming cost V 5 bases and J 0 bases, with 17 bases left between them. CDR3 sequence reads: CSARPWRESSYNEQFF. The CDR3 DNA is TGCAGTGCTCGGCCATGGCGGGAAAGCTCCTACAATGAGCAGTTCTTC.

This clonotype was counted only a few times. This chain uses TRBV5-1 with TRBJ1-5, with D unclear. CDR1 is SGHRS, CDR2 YFSETQ, per germline. CDR3 size: 14 residues. Trimming left V 0 bases short and J 5 bases short, with 9 bases between. DNA of the CDR3: TGCGCCAGCAGCTTGGGTGGGGTTGATCAGCCCCAGCATTTT. Its protein is CASSLGGVDQPQHF.

This clonotype has only a few counts. This chain joins TRBV12-3 or TRBV12-4 and TRBJ1-5, with D perhaps matching TRBD1 (5 bases). The CDR3 is 17 residues long. The germline V and J ends were trimmed by 6 bases and 2 bases, with 20 bases remaining between them. The CDR3 sequence is CASSTSGGGGGNQPQHF. DNA of the CDR3: TGTGCCAGCAGCACTTCGGGGGGGGGAGGGGGCAATCAGCCCCAGCATTTT.

This clonotype was detected a few times. V is TRBV7-2 and J is TRBJ2-7; D not resolved. Trimming removed 0 bases from V and 1 base from J, with 16 bases in between. The CDR3 contains 17 residues. The germline V gene encodes CDR1 SGHTA and CDR2 FQGNSA. The DNA for the CDR3 is TGTGCCAGCAGCTTAGCTTACGTGGGTCTCGGATCCTACGAGCAGTACTTC. This gives the protein CASSLAYVGLGSYEQYF.

The genes are TRBV29-1 and TRBJ2-5; 7 positions match TRBD2. With V trimmed by 0 bases and J by 2 bases, 15 bases remained unmatched. This CDR3 has 18 residues. Germline CDR1 reads SQVTM; CDR2 reads ANQGSEA. DNA of the CDR3: TGCAGCGTTGAAGAGGCCCTAGCGGAATACCAAACACAAGAGACCCAGTACTTC. Translation gives CSVEEALAEYQTQETQYF.

The J gene is TRBJ2-5, the V gene TRBV4-1; D is undetermined. Looked up from germline, CDR1 is MGHRA and CDR2 is YSYEKL. This CDR3 is 17 amino acids long. Trimming cost V 2 bases and J 7 bases, with 23 bases left between them. The CDR3 loop is CASSQSRRSDPQVTQYF. CDR3 in DNA: TGCGCCAGCAGCCAATCCCGTCGGTCGGATCCCCAGGTGACCCAGTACTTC.

This clonotype was counted only a few times. CDR3 nucleotide sequence: TGTGCCAGCATTGGCCAGGAGGGGCCTGAAGCTTTCTTT. The encoded protein is CASIGQEGPEAFF. The V call is TRBV5-8, the J call TRBJ1-1; perhaps TRBD1 as D (5 bases). This CDR3 has 13 amino acids. V lost 6 bases to trimming and J lost 6 bases, with 15 bases between them. Per germline, CDR1 SGHTS and CDR2 YDEGEE.

CDR3 in DNA: TGTGCCAGCAGCCAAGATGCCCAGAACTGGGGGCAGTTCTTC. Its protein is CASSQDAQNWGQFF. The rearrangement joins TRBV3-1 to TRBJ2-1; D unresolved. Germline lookup yields CDR1 LGHDT and CDR2 YNNKEL (reference sequence). Trimming pared 0 bases from V and 12 bases from J, leaving 15 bases between. The CDR3 is 14 residues long.

In its sample, this clonotype was seen a few times. The chain recombines TRBV19 with TRBJ2-5; TRBD2 matches at 8 bases. V was pared by 6 bases and J by 3 bases, with 12 bases of the junction left unmatched. CDR3 length: 16 amino acids. The germline CDR1 and CDR2 sequences are LNHDA and SQIVND (reference sequence). CDR3 sequence reads: CASRGREGTEEETQYF. Here the CDR3 DNA reads TGTGCCAGTAGAGGACGGGAGGGAACGGAGGAAGAGACCCAGTACTTC.

The chain couples TRBV12-3 or TRBV12-4 to TRBJ2-5; D might be TRBD1 (5 bases). V lost 5 bases to trimming and J lost 4 bases, with 14 bases between them. This CDR3 has 14 amino acids. CDR3 in amino acids: CASSPPQGGETQYF. CDR3 DNA sequence: TGTGCCAGCAGTCCCCCGCAGGGTGGAGAGACCCAGTACTTC.

This chain links TRBV27 with TRBJ2-1, with a weak D call TRBD2 (6 bases). V lost 10 bases and J lost 7, with 20 bases in between. This CDR3 contains 14 residues. Germline assignment: CDR1 MNHEY and CDR2 SMNVEV (reference sequence). This CDR3 is CAILPGLLMNEQFF. The DNA for the CDR3 is TGTGCCATCTTACCGGGACTTCTTATGAATGAGCAGTTCTTC.

This clonotype was seen ten or more times. The CDR3 region is CASSPPPTSGVETQYF. DNA for the CDR3: TGTGCCAGCAGTCCCCCCCCGACTAGCGGGGTGGAGACCCAGTACTTC. The chain joins TRBV7-2 to TRBJ2-5; the match to TRBD2 covers 11 bases. V lost 6 bases and J lost 5; bases outside the gene matches: 11. This CDR3 has 16 amino acids. CDR1 SGHTA and CDR2 FQGNSA come from the germline V gene. The full variable domain, completed using reference TRBV7-2 and TRBJ2-5, is GAGVSQSPSNKVTEKGKDVELRCDPISGHTALYWYRQSLGQGLEFLIYFQGNSAPDKSGLPSDRFSAERTGGSVSTLTIQRTQQEDSAVYLCASSPPPTSGVETQYFGPGTRLLVL.

This clonotype was seen a handful of times. The V and J genes are TRBV10-3 and TRBJ2-5; maybe TRBD2 (6 bases). The CDR3 consists of 12 residues. V shed 3 bases and J shed 8 bases, with 10 bases lying between them. Germline lookup yields CDR1 ENHRY and CDR2 SYGVKD. CDR3 protein: CAISDGRPTQYF. The DNA of the CDR3 is TGTGCCATCAGTGATGGGAGGCCTACCCAGTACTTC.

This clonotype was counted a few times. This sequence joins TRBV15 and TRBJ2-1; 10 bases are a match to TRBD2. This CDR3 has 17 amino acids. CDR1 LNHNV and CDR2 YYDKDF come from the germline V gene (reference sequence). The trim removed 4 bases at V and 6 bases at J, leaving 12 bases unmatched. The CDR3: CATSMELAGLVGNEQFF. In DNA form, the CDR3 reads TGTGCCACCAGCATGGAACTAGCGGGACTCGTCGGCAATGAGCAGTTCTTC.